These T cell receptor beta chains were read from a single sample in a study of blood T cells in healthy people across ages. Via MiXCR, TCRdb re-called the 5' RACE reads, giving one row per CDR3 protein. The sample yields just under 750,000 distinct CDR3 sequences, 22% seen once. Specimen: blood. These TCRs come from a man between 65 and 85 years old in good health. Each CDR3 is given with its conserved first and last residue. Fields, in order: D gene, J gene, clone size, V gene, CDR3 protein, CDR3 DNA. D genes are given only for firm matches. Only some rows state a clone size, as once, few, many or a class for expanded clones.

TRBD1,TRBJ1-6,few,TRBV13,CASSLGQGYNSPLHF,TGTGCCAGCAGCTTGGGACAGGGGTATAATTCACCCCTCCACTTT
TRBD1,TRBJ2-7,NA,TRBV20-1,CSYKGGDRGVEQYF,TGCAGCTACAAAGGGGGGGACAGGGGTGTCGAGCAGTACTTC
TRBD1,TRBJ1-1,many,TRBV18,CASSNRGTEEAEAFF,TGTGCCAGCTCCAACAGAGGGACAGAAGAGGCTGAAGCTTTCTTT
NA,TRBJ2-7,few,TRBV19,CASSMRGASYEQYF,TGTGCCAGTAGTATGCGGGGAGCCTCCTACGAGCAGTACTTC
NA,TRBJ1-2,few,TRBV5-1,CASSGETVPYGYTF,TGCGCCAGCAGCGGTGAGACGGTTCCCTATGGCTACACCTTC
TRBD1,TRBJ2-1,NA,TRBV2,CARKQGRTYNEQFF,TGTGCCAGAAAACAGGGGCGGACCTACAATGAGCAGTTCTTC
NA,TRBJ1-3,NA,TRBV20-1,CSALPGRSGNTIYF,TGCAGTGCTCTACCCGGGCGCTCTGGAAACACCATATATTTT
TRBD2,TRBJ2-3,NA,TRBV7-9,CASSLVAGVSTDTQYF,TGTGCCAGCAGCTTAGTTGCGGGAGTAAGCACAGATACGCAGTATTTT
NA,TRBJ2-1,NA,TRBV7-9,CASSLEGMVGEQFF,TGTGCCAGCAGCTTAGAGGGTATGGTGGGTGAGCAGTTCTTC
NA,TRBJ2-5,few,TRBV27,CASSPRNKETQYF,TGTGCCAGCAGTCCCCGCAATAAAGAGACCCAGTACTTC
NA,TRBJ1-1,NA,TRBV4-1,CASSQVPGGRTEAFF,TGCGCCAGCAGCCAAGTCCCGGGAGGGAGGACTGAAGCTTTCTTT
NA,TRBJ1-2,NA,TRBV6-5,CASSYSKSAGYTF,TGTGCCAGCAGTTACTCGAAATCTGCTGGCTACACCTTC
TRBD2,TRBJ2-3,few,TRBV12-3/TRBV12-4,CASSLGSGGPGRTQYF,TGTGCCAGCAGTTTAGGTAGCGGGGGCCCCGGACGAACGCAGTATTTT
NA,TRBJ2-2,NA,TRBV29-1,CSVGFTGELFF,TGCAGCGTTGGTTTTACCGGGGAGCTGTTTTTT
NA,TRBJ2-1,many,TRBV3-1,CASSQGWLAEGYEQFF,TGTGCCAGCAGCCAAGGGTGGCTAGCTGAGGGGTATGAGCAGTTCTTC